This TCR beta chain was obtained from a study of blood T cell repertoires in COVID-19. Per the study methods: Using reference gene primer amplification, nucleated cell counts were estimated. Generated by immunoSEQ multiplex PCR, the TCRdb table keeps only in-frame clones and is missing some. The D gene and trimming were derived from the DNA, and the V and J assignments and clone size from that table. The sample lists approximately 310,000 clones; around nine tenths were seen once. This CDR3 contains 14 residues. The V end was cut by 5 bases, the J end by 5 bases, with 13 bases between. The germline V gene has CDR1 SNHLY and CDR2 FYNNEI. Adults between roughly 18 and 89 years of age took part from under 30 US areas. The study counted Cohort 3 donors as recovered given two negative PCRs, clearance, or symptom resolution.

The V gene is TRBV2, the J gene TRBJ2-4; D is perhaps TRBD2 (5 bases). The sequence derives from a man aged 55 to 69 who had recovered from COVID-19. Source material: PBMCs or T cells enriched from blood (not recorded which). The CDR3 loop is CASSRRTRENIQYF. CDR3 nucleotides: TGTGCCAGCAGTAGGAGGACTCGGGAAAACATTCAGTACTTC.